This TCR beta chain was observed in a study of cytomegalovirus exposure and HLA in healthy donors. Overall study results and limits: Both high specificity and high sensitivity reportedly marked the classifier's diagnosis of cytomegalovirus status.

Per the germline V gene, CDR1 is SGHVS and CDR2 is FQNEAQ. The J segment lost 3 bases and the V segment lost 0 bases, leaving 4 bases of the junction unmatched. CDR3 length equals 15 residues. The PCR ran on 60 Vbeta and 13 Jbeta primers. Only in-frame clones appear in the TCRdb table, and some are missing; sequencing was by immunoSEQ multiplex PCR. The data show roughly 200,000 clones, roughly 74% seen once. On this clone itself: Antigen: not known.

The TCR was taken from a young woman in good health and CMV-seronegative. The genes are TRBV7-8 and TRBJ1-1; 7 bases align to TRBD1. Material: PBMCs. CDR3 loop: CASSLAPGGYTEAFF. The CDR3 DNA reads TGTGCCAGCAGCTTAGCCCCAGGGGGGTACACTGAAGCTTTCTTT.